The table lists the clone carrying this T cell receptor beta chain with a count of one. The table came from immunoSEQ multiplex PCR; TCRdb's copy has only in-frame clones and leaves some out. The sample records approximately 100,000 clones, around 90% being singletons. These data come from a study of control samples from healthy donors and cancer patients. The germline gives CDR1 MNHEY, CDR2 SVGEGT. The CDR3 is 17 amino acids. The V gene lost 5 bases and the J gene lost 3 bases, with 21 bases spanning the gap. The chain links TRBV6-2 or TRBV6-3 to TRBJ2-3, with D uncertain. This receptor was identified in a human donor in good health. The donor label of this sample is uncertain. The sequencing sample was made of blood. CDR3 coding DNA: TGTGCCAGCAGTCAAATTTCGAAGCACCCTGGGACAGATACGCAGTATTTT. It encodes CASSQISKHPGTDTQYF.